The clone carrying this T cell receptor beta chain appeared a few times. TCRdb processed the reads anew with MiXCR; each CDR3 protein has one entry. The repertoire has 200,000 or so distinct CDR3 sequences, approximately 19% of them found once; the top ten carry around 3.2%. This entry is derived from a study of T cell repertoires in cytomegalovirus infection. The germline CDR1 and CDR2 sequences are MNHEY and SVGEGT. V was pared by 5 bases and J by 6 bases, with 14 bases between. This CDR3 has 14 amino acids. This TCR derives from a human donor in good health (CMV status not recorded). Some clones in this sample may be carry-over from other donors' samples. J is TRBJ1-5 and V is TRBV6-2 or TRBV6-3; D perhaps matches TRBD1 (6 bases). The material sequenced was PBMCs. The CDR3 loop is CASSPTGMSQPQHF. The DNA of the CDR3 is TGTGCCAGCAGTCCAACAGGGATGAGTCAGCCCCAGCATTTT.